One sample yielded the 18 T cell receptor beta chains listed below, sequenced in a study of human T cells and chemical hapten exposure. TCRdb passed the RACE reads through MiXCR, listing each CDR3 protein once. The data contain 150,000 to 200,000 distinct CDR3 sequences, about 14% of them singletons. As to time point: patch test 1, 2 weeks after DPC sensitization. Treatment noted: therapeutic diphenylcyclopropenone sensitization with weekly scalp DPC. Sequencing was performed on whole blood, taken in connection with sensitization to the hapten diphenylcyclopropenone (DPC). The receptor set was obtained from a woman aged 25 to 39 with alopecia areata. Some clones in this sample may be carry-over from other donors' samples.

The DNA of the CDR3 is TGTGCCAGCAGCCCCTCTAGCGGGGACAGCACAGATACGCAGTATTTT. Amino acids: CASSPSSGDSTDTQYF. J is TRBJ2-3 and V is TRBV3-1, with TRBD2 matching over 9 bases. CDR1 is LGHDT and CDR2 is YNNKEL in the germline V gene (reference sequence). The CDR3 sequence is 16 residues long. Trimming cost V 4 bases and J 0 bases; bases outside gene matches: 5.

This clonotype was recorded at least ten times. The genes are TRBV14 and TRBJ1-2, with D unclear. V was clipped by 1 base and J by 7 bases, with 13 bases between them. The CDR3 loop spans 14 amino acids. Germline CDR1 is SGHDN and CDR2 is FVKESK. CDR3: CASSQGGRISGYTF. For the CDR3, the DNA is TGTGCCAGCAGCCAAGGAGGCAGGATCTCTGGCTACACCTTC.

This clonotype occurred a few times. The rearrangement links TRBV12-3 or TRBV12-4 to TRBJ1-6, with D perhaps TRBD1 (5 bases). The CDR3 covers 14 residues. The V end lost 2 bases, the J end lost 7 bases, and 9 bases lay between the germline ends. This CDR3 is CASSLQGVNSPLHF. The CDR3 bases are TGTGCCAGCAGTTTACAGGGTGTGAATTCACCCCTCCACTTT.

This clonotype was observed a handful of times. A read error may produce the germline difference seen at one junction end. The chain carries TRBV7-2 and TRBJ1-1; D is perhaps TRBD1 (5 bases). Germline CDR1 SGHTA, CDR2 FQGNSA. This CDR3 comprises 13 residues. CDR3 nucleotide sequence: TGTGCCAGCAGCTTAGGTGGGTGGCCCCAGGGACCCTTT. This gives the protein CASSLGGWPQGPF. Full variable domain (remainder filled in from reference TRBV7-2 and TRBJ1-1): GAGVSQSPSNKVTEKGKDVELRCDPISGHTALYWYRQSLGQGLEFLIYFQGNSAPDKSGLPSDRFSAERTGGSVSTLTIQRTQQEDSAVYLCASSLGGWPQGPFGQGTRLTVV.

The rearrangement joins TRBV15 to TRBJ2-3; 9 nucleotides align to TRBD2. The ends lost 3 bases at V and 2 bases at J; junction bases unmatched: 12. Germline V gene data show CDR1 as LNHNV and CDR2 as YYDKDF (reference sequence). The CDR3 is 18 amino acids. The CDR3, as DNA: TGTGCCACCAGCAGGACCGCTCGGTTAGCGGGGGACACAGATACGCAGTATTTT. It yields the protein CATSRTARLAGDTDTQYF.

This chain connects TRBV20-1 to TRBJ1-5; possible D gene TRBD1, 5 bases. The CDR3 totals 15 residues. Germline V CDR1 and CDR2: DFQATT, SNEGSKA (reference sequence). The germline V and J ends were trimmed by 1 base and 1 base, with 11 bases remaining between them. The CDR3 loop is CSARAPGGSNQPQHF. Written as DNA, the CDR3 is TGCAGTGCTAGAGCCCCGGGGGGAAGCAATCAGCCCCAGCATTTT.

This clonotype has only a few counts. The J gene is TRBJ2-3, the V gene TRBV11-2; D is undetermined. Looked up from germline, CDR1 is SGHAT and CDR2 is FQNNGV. V gave up 4 bases and J gave up 0 bases, with 8 bases separating them. CDR3 length: 14 residues. The CDR3 DNA reads as TGTGCCAGCAGCTCCTTTCTTAGCACAGATACGCAGTATTTT. Translating it yields CASSSFLSTDTQYF.

The sample holds many counts of this clonotype. This chain links TRBV10-2 with TRBJ2-3; D is ambiguous. CDR1 and CDR2 from the germline V gene are WSHSY and SAAADI. The V end lost 3 bases, the J end lost 5 bases, and 12 bases lay between the germline ends. The CDR3 consists of 14 residues. The CDR3 region has the DNA TGCGCCAGCAGTGACGGTGTTTTCCGAGATACGCAGTATTTT. Protein sequence: CASSDGVFRDTQYF.

In its sample, this clonotype was seen many times. The CDR3 nucleotides read TGCGGGGGGGGCGTAGCGGCACTTGTTACGCAGTATTTT. Amino acid sequence: CGGGVAALVTQYF. V gene TRBV20-1 combines with J gene TRBJ2-3; TRBD2 is a possible D gene (7 bases). CDR3 size: 13 residues. CDR1 and CDR2 (germline): DFQATT, SNEGSKA (reference sequence).

This clonotype was counted many times. The chain combines TRBV14 with TRBJ1-1; no clear D. The CDR3 has 13 residues. Germline CDR1 and CDR2: SGHDN and FVKESK. Trimming removed 1 base at V and 4 bases at J, with 7 bases between. The DNA of the CDR3 is TGTGCCAGCAGCCAAGGCACGGGCACTGAAGCTTTCTTT. Translated: CASSQGTGTEAFF.

The gene calls are TRBV6-2 or TRBV6-3 and TRBJ2-6; D remains ambiguous. Germline V gene data show CDR1 as MNHEY and CDR2 as SVGEGT. Between the trimmed V and J ends, which lost 5 bases and 7 bases, there was a span of 6 bases. This CDR3 comprises 12 residues. The DNA for the CDR3 is TGTGCCAGCAGTATGCGAGCCAACGTCCTGACTTTC. This encodes CASSMRANVLTF.

This clonotype was seen a handful of times. The chain recombines TRBV28 with TRBJ2-3; maybe TRBD1 (6 bases). The V gene's germline CDR1 is MDHEN and CDR2 SYDVKM. This CDR3 has 14 amino acids. V was clipped by 5 bases and J by 3 bases, with 12 bases between them. This CDR3 reads CASSEGDVTDTQYF. The CDR3 DNA sequence: TGTGCCAGCAGTGAGGGGGATGTTACAGATACGCAGTATTTT.

This clonotype was found a few times. The chain uses TRBV20-1 and TRBJ2-1; 12 bases line up with TRBD2. Trimming cost V 3 bases and J 2 bases; bases outside gene matches: 11. CDR3 length equals 18 residues. From germline, CDR1 is DFQATT and CDR2 SNEGSKA (reference sequence). CDR3 coding DNA: TGCAGTGCTAGTGGTCGGACTAGCGGGACCTCAGCCTACAATGAGCAGTTCTTC. Translating it yields CSASGRTSGTSAYNEQFF.

This clonotype turned up a few times. V and J are TRBV5-1 and TRBJ1-2; 11 bases align to TRBD1. Germline CDR1 SGHRS, CDR2 YFSETQ. V was pared by 1 base and J by 4 bases, with 3 bases of the junction left unmatched. The CDR3 loop spans 15 amino acids. The CDR3 DNA is TGCGCCAGCAGCTTGTGGACAGGGGGCAGCTATGGCTACACCTTC. Translation gives CASSLWTGGSYGYTF.

This clonotype was counted many times. The V gene is TRBV11-3, the J gene TRBJ1-2; the match to TRBD1 covers 12 bases. CDR3 length: 16 amino acids. V shed 5 bases, J shed 7 bases, and the junction held 11 bases outside the gene matches. The germline gives CDR1 SGHNT, CDR2 YENEEA. The CDR3 DNA reads as TGTGCCAGCAGCAACTCCGGGACAGGGGGCGGGAGTGGCTACACCTTC. Protein sequence: CASSNSGTGGGSGYTF.

This clonotype was seen a few times. The genes are TRBV6-6 and TRBJ1-1, with 8 bases identical to TRBD1. Trimming cost V 5 bases and J 4 bases; bases outside gene matches: 9. This CDR3 contains 15 residues. Germline values: CDR1 MNHNY, CDR2 SVGAGI (reference sequence). The CDR3 sequence: CASSTDREYFTEAFF. The DNA for the CDR3 is TGTGCCAGCAGTACGGACAGGGAATATTTCACTGAAGCTTTCTTT.

This clonotype has ten or more counts. The chain carries TRBV4-3 and TRBJ1-6, with 7 bases that match TRBD1. Germline trimming cut 0 bases from V and 6 bases from J; bases unmatched to any gene: 5. The CDR3 sequence is 16 residues long. Germline V gene sequence: CDR1 LGHNA, CDR2 YSLEER. CDR3 residues: CASSQEGGIGNSPLHF. The CDR3 DNA is TGCGCCAGCAGCCAAGAAGGGGGCATTGGTAATTCACCCCTCCACTTT.

The table lists this clonotype with many counts. Here the CDR3 reads CASRRDLGDSPLHF. The CDR3 nucleotides read TGCGCCAGCAGGCGGGACCTCGGAGATTCACCCCTCCACTTT. The J gene is TRBJ1-6, the V gene TRBV10-2; possible D gene TRBD1, 5 bases. V was clipped by 6 bases and J by 8 bases, with 14 bases between them. CDR3 size: 14 residues. Per germline, CDR1 WSHSY and CDR2 SAAADI.